These 28 T cell receptor beta chains originate from one sample sequenced in a study of T cell responses to AZD1222 COVID-19 vaccine. Produced via immunoSEQ multiplex PCR; TCRdb's table is partial and in-frame only. The table lists about 89,000 clones, roughly 86% of them singletons. Sequences were derived from peripheral blood, sampled 28 days after the second AZD1222 dose. These receptors all stem from an adult who received the AZD1222 COVID-19 vaccine.

The CDR3 region is CASSLSGGGQLSQPQHF. The CDR3 nucleotides read TGTGCCAGCAGTTTAAGCGGCGGGGGTCAACTATCTCAGCCCCAGCATTTT. This chain links TRBV27 with TRBJ1-5; TRBD1 might be the D (5 bases). The CDR3 sequence is 17 residues long. Looked up from germline, CDR1 is MNHEY and CDR2 is SMNVEV (reference sequence). V lost 2 bases to trimming and J lost 6 bases, with 20 bases between them.

The chain couples TRBV7-2 to TRBJ2-7, with TRBD2 matching over 8 bases. V was clipped by 5 bases and J by 3 bases; unmatched bases: 9. The CDR3 has 15 residues. Looked up from germline, CDR1 is SGHTA and CDR2 is FQGNSA. The CDR3 reads CASSPGGGPIYEQYF. The CDR3 nucleotides are TGTGCCAGCAGCCCTGGCGGGGGGCCAATCTACGAGCAGTACTTC. The full variable domain, rest sourced from reference TRBV7-2 and TRBJ2-7, is GAGVSQSPSNKVTEKGKDVELRCDPISGHTALYWYRQSLGQGLEFLIYFQGNSAPDKSGLPSDRFSAERTGGSVSTLTIQRTQQEDSAVYLCASSPGGGPIYEQYFGPGTRLTVT.

The V gene is TRBV29-1, the J gene TRBJ1-2; no reliable D call. This CDR3 is 12 amino acids long. The germline CDR1 and CDR2 sequences are SQVTM and ANQGSEA. The CDR3 loop reads CGTGEGNYGYTF. The CDR3 region has the DNA TGCGGCACTGGTGAGGGAAACTATGGCTACACCTTC.

In this sample, this clone turned up once. The CDR3 spells CASSLGTLSSYNSPLHF. The CDR3 DNA reads as TGCGCCAGCAGCCTAGGGACGCTGAGCTCCTATAATTCACCCCTCCACTTT. J is TRBJ1-6 and V is TRBV5-1; possibly TRBD1 for D (5 bases). The V and J ends lost 4 bases and 0 bases respectively, with 14 bases between them. CDR3 length: 17 amino acids. The V gene's germline CDR1 is SGHRS and CDR2 YFSETQ.

The rearrangement joins TRBV6-5 to TRBJ1-4; D is unclear. The CDR3 runs to 13 residues. The V end lost 6 bases, the J end lost 0 bases, and 5 bases lay between the germline ends. CDR1 and CDR2 (germline): MNHEY, SVGAGI. Here the CDR3 DNA reads TGTGCCAGCAGGCGAACAACTAATGAAAAACTGTTTTTT. Protein sequence: CASRRTTNEKLFF.

The V call is TRBV6-5, the J call TRBJ1-1; D uncertain. Germline V gene lookup returns CDR1 MNHEY and CDR2 SVGAGI. The CDR3 extends over 15 amino acids. V lost 7 bases and J lost 5, with 20 bases in between. The DNA for the CDR3 is TGTGCCAGCAATAAGGGTGGGGTGCGGAGGACTGAAGCTTTCTTT. This codes for CASNKGGVRRTEAFF.

V is TRBV2 and J is TRBJ2-1, with 10 nucleotides matching TRBD2. V lost 6 bases and J lost 2; bases outside the gene matches: 19. CDR3 length: 20 amino acids. Germline CDR1 reads SNHLY; CDR2 reads FYNNEI. CDR3 region: CASRTPLAGAPTAAYNEQFF. CDR3 bases: TGTGCCAGCAGGACCCCCCTAGCGGGGGCACCGACCGCGGCCTACAATGAGCAGTTCTTC.

This clone was recorded only once. The gene calls are TRBV19 and TRBJ2-2; 8 bases match TRBD1. V trimming: 7 bases; J trimming: 3 bases; junction bases outside the gene matches: 10. The CDR3 is made up of 16 amino acids. Germline V gives CDR1 LNHDA, CDR2 SQIVND (reference sequence). CDR3 sequence reads: CASTPGDRMYTGELFF. Written as DNA, the CDR3 is TGTGCCAGTACCCCGGGGGACAGGATGTACACCGGGGAGCTGTTTTTT.

The V and J genes are TRBV5-1 and TRBJ1-2; D may be TRBD1 (6 bases). Trimming took 4 bases from V and 8 from J, leaving 12 bases between them. Germline V lookup: CDR1 SGHRS, CDR2 YFSETQ. The CDR3 is made up of 12 amino acids. Here the CDR3 reads CASSEDRYGYTF. CDR3 in DNA: TGCGCCAGCAGCGAAGACAGGTACGGCTACACCTTC.

This clone came up a few times. This chain links TRBV9 with TRBJ1-6; weak D call: TRBD1 (5 bases). The CDR3 length is 15 residues. The germline V gene encodes CDR1 SGDLS and CDR2 YYNGEE. V dropped 2 bases and J dropped 11 bases, with 17 bases sitting between them. CDR3 in DNA: TGTGCCAGCAGCGTTGGGGCATCCCATTCCACACCCCTCCACTTT. As protein: CASSVGASHSTPLHF.

This chain connects TRBV11-2 to TRBJ2-1, with D hard to call. Trimming pared 7 bases from V and 7 bases from J, leaving 8 bases between. CDR3 length: 11 residues. The germline gives CDR1 SGHAT, CDR2 FQNNGV. The CDR3 coding sequence is TGTGCCAGCACCTTTGGTAATGAGCAGTTCTTC. Translation gives CASTFGNEQFF.

V and J are TRBV7-2 and TRBJ2-7; either TRBD1 or TRBD2 may fit D (5 bases each). The CDR3 totals 14 residues. The germline V gene has CDR1 SGHTA and CDR2 FQGNSA. Trimming stripped 2 bases from V and 3 bases from J, with 11 bases between. Written as DNA, the CDR3 is TGTGCCAGCAGCTTACCGGGACCCATCTACGAGCAGTACTTC. It is translated as CASSLPGPIYEQYF. The variable domain in full, with the rest retrieved from reference TRBV7-2 and TRBJ2-7, is GAGVSQSPSNKVTEKGKDVELRCDPISGHTALYWYRQSLGQGLEFLIYFQGNSAPDKSGLPSDRFSAERTGGSVSTLTIQRTQQEDSAVYLCASSLPGPIYEQYFGPGTRLTVT.

This chain connects TRBV5-1 to TRBJ2-7, with D perhaps TRBD1 or TRBD2 (5 bases each). The CDR3 spans 14 residues. The germline V gene encodes CDR1 SGHRS and CDR2 YFSETQ. Trimming removed 4 bases at V and 6 bases at J, with 17 bases between. CDR3 nucleotides: TGCGCCAGCAGCCCCGGGACCCGGGGCCTCGAGCAGTACTTC. It encodes CASSPGTRGLEQYF.

There are a few counts of this clone. The CDR3 reads CASSRGVGDSPLHF. The CDR3 nucleotides read TGTGCCAGCAGCCGTGGGGTCGGGGATTCACCCCTCCACTTT. The rearrangement joins TRBV7-3 to TRBJ1-6, with no clear D. The CDR3 spans 14 residues. Germline-derived CDR1 and CDR2 are SGHTA and FQGTGA. Trimming took 5 bases from V and 8 from J, leaving 13 bases between them.

The genes are TRBV11-3 and TRBJ2-5, with TRBD1 matching 11 bases. This CDR3 contains 14 residues. Germline trimming cut 4 bases from V and 4 bases from J; bases unmatched to any gene: 2. The germline V gene has CDR1 SGHNT and CDR2 YENEEA. The CDR3 loop reads CASSSGTGGETQYF. The CDR3, as DNA: TGTGCCAGCAGCTCCGGGACAGGGGGAGAGACCCAGTACTTC.

This clone has a handful of counts. V is TRBV10-2 and J is TRBJ2-2; D unresolved. The germline gives CDR1 WSHSY, CDR2 SAAADI. This CDR3 contains 14 residues. Trimming stripped 9 bases from V and 0 bases from J, with 11 bases between. The CDR3 protein is CASCSMANTGELFF. The CDR3 DNA follows: TGCGCCAGTTGTTCGATGGCGAACACCGGGGAGCTGTTTTTT.

The V gene is TRBV11-3, the J gene TRBJ2-3, with 13 bases matching TRBD2. J lost 9 bases, V lost 3 bases, and 9 bases had no gene match. CDR3 length: 16 residues. The V gene's germline CDR1 is SGHNT and CDR2 YENEEA. The chain's CDR3 is CASSFSGTSGVSTQYF. CDR3 bases: TGTGCCAGCAGCTTTTCGGGGACTAGCGGGGTTTCAACGCAGTATTTT.

J is TRBJ2-7 and V is TRBV5-8; the D gene could be TRBD1 or TRBD2 (5 bases each). Per the germline V gene, CDR1 is SGHTS and CDR2 is YDEGEE. The CDR3 spans 14 residues. V lost 1 base, J lost 0 bases, and 8 bases lay in between. CDR3 coding DNA: TGTGCCAGCAGCTTGTGGGGGAGCTCCTACGAGCAGTACTTC. Protein sequence: CASSLWGSSYEQYF.

The chain employs TRBV30 and TRBJ2-3; TRBD1 matches at 7 bases. Germline lookup yields CDR1 GTSNPN and CDR2 SVGIG (reference sequence). CDR3 size: 19 residues. Trimming cost V 3 bases and J 1 base; bases outside gene matches: 19. The CDR3 loop is CAWSGQVARGGSGTDTQYF. In nucleotides, the CDR3 is TGTGCCTGGAGCGGACAGGTAGCCCGAGGTGGCAGTGGCACAGATACGCAGTATTTT.

In its sample, this clone was seen a few times. This chain links TRBV9 with TRBJ2-1; 11 bases agree with TRBD2. The CDR3 has 15 amino acids. Germline trimming cut 3 bases from V and 9 bases from J; bases unmatched to any gene: 8. CDR1 SGDLS and CDR2 YYNGEE come from the germline V gene. The CDR3 loop is CASSGSSGGISEQFF. CDR3 nucleotide sequence: TGTGCCAGCAGCGGATCTAGCGGGGGGATCAGTGAGCAGTTCTTC.

The chain links TRBV5-6 to TRBJ2-1; TRBD2 aligns across 12 bases. Germline values: CDR1 SGHDT, CDR2 YYEEEE. Trimming took 4 bases from V and 8 from J; bases not matched to a gene: 1. The CDR3 is made up of 13 amino acids. The chain's CDR3 is CASSGLAGYEQFF. Here the CDR3 DNA reads TGTGCCAGCAGCGGACTAGCGGGATATGAGCAGTTCTTC.

The chain is built from TRBV10-2 and TRBJ1-1; perhaps TRBD1 as D (5 bases). The CDR3 is 16 residues long. From germline, CDR1 is WSHSY and CDR2 SAAADI. The V end was cut by 3 bases, the J end by 5 bases, with 19 bases between. DNA for the CDR3: TGCGCCAGCAGTGACCCTAGACGAGGGGTTGGGACTGAAGCTTTCTTT. Encoded protein: CASSDPRRGVGTEAFF.

The gene calls are TRBV5-6 and TRBJ1-1, with D uncertain. The germline V gene encodes CDR1 SGHDT and CDR2 YYEEEE. The CDR3 loop spans 19 amino acids. V lost 2 bases and J 1 base, leaving 24 bases between the germline ends. Here the CDR3 DNA reads TGTGCCAGCAGCTTTTTTAGGGTCATGGCTCTCCCAGGGAACACTGAAGCTTTCTTT. Amino acid sequence: CASSFFRVMALPGNTEAFF. Full variable domain (rest looked up from reference TRBV5-6 and TRBJ1-1): DAGVTQSPTHLIKTRGQQVTLRCSPKSGHDTVSWYQQALGQGPQFIFQYYEEEERQRGNFPDRFSGHQFPNYSSELNVNALLLGDSALYLCASSFFRVMALPGNTEAFFGQGTRLTVV.

The chain carries TRBV18 and TRBJ1-2; 7 nucleotides align to TRBD1. Germline trimming cut 3 bases from V and 6 bases from J; bases unmatched to any gene: 1. The germline gives CDR1 KGHSH, CDR2 LQKENI. This CDR3 contains 12 residues. In DNA form, the CDR3 reads TGTGCCAGCTCACCCGGGACAGATGGCTACACCTTC. Translation gives CASSPGTDGYTF.

The V and J genes are TRBV19 and TRBJ2-2; D not resolved. V dropped 4 bases and J dropped 0 bases, with 12 bases sitting between them. Germline V gene data show CDR1 as LNHDA and CDR2 as SQIVND (reference sequence). This CDR3 has 16 amino acids. CDR3 sequence (DNA): TGTGCCAGTAGTACCCCGACACCCTCGAACACCGGGGAGCTGTTTTTT. It yields the protein CASSTPTPSNTGELFF.

This rearrangement joins TRBV3-1 (or the pseudogene TRBV3-2) to TRBJ2-7; D gene unclear. Trimming removed 3 bases from V and 6 bases from J, with 15 bases in between. The germline V gene has CDR1 LGHDT and CDR2 YNNKEL (reference sequence). This CDR3 is 14 amino acids long. In nucleotides, the CDR3 is TGTGCCAGCAGCCAGTGGCAGGTATGGTCCGAGCAGTACTTC. This encodes CASSQWQVWSEQYF.

In this sample, this clone turned up once. This chain uses TRBV18 with TRBJ1-2, with D possibly matching TRBD1 (6 bases). CDR1 and CDR2 from the germline V gene are KGHSH and LQKENI. V was cut by 3 bases and J by 2 bases, with 10 bases left in between. The CDR3 consists of 14 residues. This chain's CDR3 is CASSPGQGNYGYTF. The CDR3 nucleotides read TGTGCCAGCTCACCGGGGCAGGGGAACTATGGCTACACCTTC.

This clone has a single count. This sequence joins TRBV2 and TRBJ2-5; TRBD2 agrees at 7 bases. J was trimmed by 2 bases and V by 5 bases; bases with no gene match: 8. From germline, CDR1 is SNHLY and CDR2 FYNNEI. The CDR3 has 15 residues. The CDR3 bases are TGTGCCAGCAGTTCGGGACTAACTATACAAGAGACCCAGTACTTC. Translating it yields CASSSGLTIQETQYF. Full variable domain (remainder filled in from reference TRBV2 and TRBJ2-5): EPEVTQTPSHQVTQMGQEVILRCVPISNHLYFYWYRQILGQKVEFLVSFYNNEISEKSEIFDDQFSVERPDGSNFTLKIRSTKLEDSAMYFCASSSGLTIQETQYFGPGTRLLVL.